The 30 T cell receptor beta chains below come from one sample, sequenced in a study of cytomegalovirus exposure and HLA in healthy donors. With 60 Vbeta and 13 Jbeta primers, the PCR was carried out. TCRdb's table, derived via immunoSEQ multiplex PCR, lists solely in-frame clones and lacks some. The table records fewer than 250,000 clones, about 72% of them present only once. Input material: PBMCs. The receptors were gathered from a male donor in good health and CMV-seronegative.

The chain joins TRBV14 to TRBJ2-5; TRBD2 aligns across 7 bases. Germline V gene sequence: CDR1 SGHDN, CDR2 FVKESK. The V and J ends lost 3 bases and 4 bases, in that order; junction bases with no gene match: 5. This CDR3 is built from 14 residues. The CDR3 bases are TGTGCCAGCAGCCAGGAAATAGCGGGAGAGACCCAGTACTTC. It codes for CASSQEIAGETQYF.

The chain links TRBV6-5 to TRBJ2-1, with 11 bases aligning to TRBD2. The CDR3 has 15 amino acids. V lost 6 bases to trimming and J lost 2 bases; unmatched junction nucleotides: 3. The germline gives CDR1 MNHEY, CDR2 SVGAGI. CDR3 region: CASRPLAGAYNEQFF. CDR3 in DNA: TGTGCCAGCAGACCACTAGCGGGAGCCTACAATGAGCAGTTCTTC.

The V and J genes are TRBV2 and TRBJ1-1; tentative D call: TRBD1 (5 bases). The germline V and J ends were trimmed by 4 bases and 6 bases, with 9 bases remaining between them. Germline CDR1 is SNHLY and CDR2 is FYNNEI. The CDR3 consists of 12 residues. CDR3 in amino acids: CASSGQIPEAFF. Here the CDR3 DNA reads TGTGCCAGCAGTGGACAGATTCCTGAAGCTTTCTTT.

This clone has just one count. The genes are TRBV18 and TRBJ1-6; 7 nucleotides line up with TRBD1. V gave up 4 bases and J gave up 7 bases; unmatched junction bases: 4. There are 14 residues in the CDR3. Per germline, CDR1 KGHSH and CDR2 LQKENI. CDR3 amino acids: CASSRTGDNSPLHF. DNA for the CDR3: TGTGCCAGCTCACGGACAGGAGACAATTCACCCCTCCACTTT. Full variable domain (missing parts from reference TRBV18 and TRBJ1-6): NAGVMQNPRHLVRRRGQEARLRCSPMKGHSHVYWYRQLPEEGLKFMVYLQKENIIDESGMPKERFSAEFPKEGPSILRIQQVVRGDSAAYFCASSRTGDNSPLHFGNGTRLTVT.

V and J are TRBV13 and TRBJ1-2; the D is unclear. This CDR3 is built from 15 residues. CDR1 and CDR2 from the germline V gene are PRHDT and FYEKMQ (reference sequence). With 4 bases removed from V and 3 bases from J, the gap between germline ends came to 15 bases. CDR3 sequence (DNA): TGTGCCAGCAGCTCAAGACTGGAATTCGACTATGGCTACACCTTC. Protein product: CASSSRLEFDYGYTF.

The rearrangement uses TRBV6-5 and TRBJ1-2, with a tentative D call TRBD1 (6 bases). The germline CDR1 and CDR2 sequences are MNHEY and SVGAGI. Trimming stripped 6 bases from V and 5 bases from J, with 19 bases between. The CDR3 length is 15 residues. This CDR3 reads CASRSYSGVRYGYTF. The CDR3 nucleotides read TGTGCCAGCAGGTCTTACTCAGGGGTTAGATATGGCTACACCTTC.

This sequence joins TRBV7-6 and TRBJ2-1; the match to TRBD2 covers 13 bases. CDR3 length: 15 amino acids. Germline lookup yields CDR1 SGHVS and CDR2 FNYEAQ. V was pared by 5 bases and J by 16 bases, with 14 bases of the junction left unmatched. The CDR3 nucleotides read TGTGCCAGCAGCCCCGGACTAGCGGGAGTGATGGGTGCCTTCTTC. Its translation: CASSPGLAGVMGAFF.

The chain uses TRBV19 and TRBJ2-2, with 7 bases identical to TRBD2. V was pared by 3 bases and J by 7 bases, with 5 bases of the junction left unmatched. Germline values: CDR1 LNHDA, CDR2 SQIVND (reference sequence). The CDR3 length is 14 residues. CDR3 sequence (DNA): TGTGCCAGTAGTATGGCGGGAGCAATCGGGGAGCTGTTTTTT. Translating gives CASSMAGAIGELFF.

The V call is TRBV5-8, the J call TRBJ2-1, with D possibly being TRBD2 (7 bases). The CDR3 length is 16 residues. Per germline, CDR1 SGHTS and CDR2 YDEGEE. Trimming took off 1 base at V and 6 bases at J, with 17 bases between the two ends. CDR3 nucleotides: TGTGCCAGCAGCTTGATTCCGGGGGGCGTCCCCAATGAGCAGTTCTTC. It codes for CASSLIPGGVPNEQFF.

This clone was recorded a few times. The V gene is TRBV2, the J gene TRBJ2-3; 14 bases are a match to TRBD2. Looked up from germline, CDR1 is SNHLY and CDR2 is FYNNEI. The V and J ends lost 7 bases and 3 bases, in that order; junction bases with no gene match: 12. The CDR3 runs to 18 residues. This CDR3 is CASTAQGLAGVGTDTQYF. CDR3 nucleotides: TGTGCCAGCACCGCGCAGGGACTAGCGGGAGTAGGAACAGATACGCAGTATTTT.

The V call is TRBV6-1, the J call TRBJ2-7; D is ambiguous. The CDR3 consists of 11 residues. Trimming removed 3 bases at V and 3 bases at J, with 3 bases between. The germline CDR1 and CDR2 sequences are MNHNS and SASEGT. CDR3 coding DNA: TGTGCCAGCAGTGACAACTACGAGCAGTACTTC. Its protein is CASSDNYEQYF.

The gene calls are TRBV7-2 and TRBJ2-2; a weak D match, TRBD2 (6 bases). Trimming took 5 bases from V and 7 from J, leaving 20 bases between them. The CDR3 consists of 16 residues. Germline loops: CDR1 SGHTA, CDR2 FQGNSA. CDR3: CASSPADGGGIGELFF. As DNA, the CDR3 is TGTGCCAGCAGCCCAGCGGATGGGGGAGGAATCGGGGAGCTGTTTTTT.

V is TRBV4-2 and J is TRBJ2-1; 8 nucleotides agree with TRBD2. J was trimmed by 10 bases and V by 0 bases; bases with no gene match: 8. There are 15 residues in the CDR3. Germline CDR1 and CDR2: LGHNA and YNFKEQ. CDR3 DNA: TGTGCCAGCAGCCAAGATCGAAGCGGGAGTGACGAGCAGTTCTTC. It is translated as CASSQDRSGSDEQFF.

The rearrangement uses TRBV11-3 and TRBJ1-1; TRBD1 is a possible D gene (5 bases). This CDR3 has 14 residues. Trimming stripped 6 bases from V and 4 bases from J, with 15 bases between. Germline CDR1 reads SGHNT; CDR2 reads YENEEA. The CDR3 DNA reads as TGTGCCAGCAGTTTGACCAGGGAAAGCACTGAAGCTTTCTTT. It is translated as CASSLTRESTEAFF.

V and J are TRBV19 and TRBJ1-5; D may be TRBD1 (6 bases). The V and J ends lost 5 bases and 4 bases respectively, with 18 bases between them. The CDR3 loop spans 16 amino acids. Germline CDR1 is LNHDA and CDR2 is SQIVND (reference sequence). The CDR3: CASSLDRRLTNQPQHF. Written as DNA, the CDR3 is TGTGCCAGTAGTCTCGACAGGAGATTAACTAATCAGCCCCAGCATTTT.

In this sample, this clone turned up once. The chain combines TRBV7-9 with TRBJ1-5, with D possibly TRBD1 on 6 matching bases. Germline V gene data show CDR1 as SEHNR and CDR2 as FQNEAQ (reference sequence). The CDR3 is 17 residues long. Trimming removed 2 bases from V and 1 base from J, with 15 bases in between. CDR3 loop: CASSLSRGGQSNQPQHF. Here the CDR3 DNA reads TGTGCCAGCAGCTTATCTAGGGGGGGGCAGAGCAATCAGCCCCAGCATTTT.

The chain employs TRBV7-8 and TRBJ1-2, with a tentative D call TRBD1 (5 bases). Per the germline V gene, CDR1 is SGHVS and CDR2 is FQNEAQ. The CDR3 extends over 13 amino acids. V lost 1 base and J 4 bases, leaving 7 bases between the germline ends. CDR3 nucleotide sequence: TGTGCCAGCAGCTTAGGGGGACTCTATGGCTACACCTTC. Protein: CASSLGGLYGYTF.

The genes are TRBV9 and TRBJ2-7; weak D call: TRBD1 (6 bases). The V gene's germline CDR1 is SGDLS and CDR2 YYNGEE. V gave up 0 bases and J gave up 4 bases, with 11 bases separating them. CDR3 length equals 14 residues. CDR3 amino acids: CASSVAARGYEQYF. In DNA, the CDR3 is TGTGCCAGCAGCGTAGCCGCCAGGGGTTACGAGCAGTACTTC.

J is TRBJ2-5 and V is TRBV2, with 9 bases identical to TRBD2. The ends lost 5 bases at V and 5 bases at J; junction bases unmatched: 18. The CDR3 is 18 residues long. Germline lookup yields CDR1 SNHLY and CDR2 FYNNEI. The DNA of the CDR3 is TGTGCCAGCAGTATCGGGACTAGCAGATTCCCTTCCGGGGAGACCCAGTACTTC. Its translation: CASSIGTSRFPSGETQYF.

The V call is TRBV10-3, the J call TRBJ1-5, with a weak D call TRBD1 (5 bases). This CDR3 comprises 14 residues. Trimming shortened V by 8 bases and J by 7 bases, and 18 bases separated the two germline ends. Germline CDR1 is ENHRY and CDR2 is SYGVKD. The CDR3 coding sequence is TGTGCCATCCGGGGGGTTGGGGCTGGGCAGCCCCAGCATTTT. It codes for CAIRGVGAGQPQHF.

The chain recombines TRBV7-8 with TRBJ2-2, with 9 bases that match TRBD1. V lost 3 bases to trimming and J lost 7 bases; unmatched junction nucleotides: 3. The CDR3 length is 14 residues. Germline V gene sequence: CDR1 SGHVS, CDR2 FQNEAQ. DNA of the CDR3: TGTGCCAGCAGCTTCGGGACAGGGATCGGGGAGCTGTTTTTT. Protein sequence: CASSFGTGIGELFF.

The J gene is TRBJ2-3, the V gene TRBV5-1; TRBD2 matches 8 bases. V lost 4 bases, J lost 5 bases, and 9 bases stayed unmatched. CDR3 size: 15 residues. CDR1 and CDR2 from the germline V gene are SGHRS and YFSETQ. CDR3 residues: CASSKSGSGGDTQYF. The CDR3 DNA reads TGCGCCAGCAGCAAGAGCGGGAGTGGAGGAGATACGCAGTATTTT.

The CDR3 bases are TGTGCCAGCAGTTTATCCGGCAGGGCCTATGGCTACACCTTC. Amino acid sequence: CASSLSGRAYGYTF. V and J are TRBV28 and TRBJ1-2, with D possibly being TRBD1 (5 bases). This CDR3 spans 14 amino acids. Trimming took off 1 base at V and 4 bases at J, with 10 bases between the two ends. Germline assignment: CDR1 MDHEN and CDR2 SYDVKM.

This clone showed up just a few times. The chain recombines TRBV11-1 with TRBJ2-7; TRBD2 matches at 12 bases. J gave up 4 bases and V 3 bases, and 1 base lay outside the gene matches. Germline assignment: CDR1 SGHAT and CDR2 FQDESV (reference sequence). CDR3 size: 14 residues. The CDR3 loop is CASSFGTSGYEQYF. CDR3 coding DNA: TGTGCCAGCAGCTTCGGGACTAGCGGGTACGAGCAGTACTTC.

The rearrangement links TRBV27 to TRBJ2-3; 10 nucleotides agree with TRBD2. The V segment lost 2 bases and the J segment 8 bases; nucleotides outside the gene matches: 16. CDR3 size: 18 residues. Germline loops: CDR1 MNHEY, CDR2 SMNVEV (reference sequence). The CDR3 nucleotides are TGTGCCAGCAGTTTAGCCGGCGGGGTAGCGGGAGGAGGTGGTACGCAGTATTTT. Protein: CASSLAGGVAGGGGTQYF.

This clone was detected only once. This chain links TRBV6-6 with TRBJ1-2; a weak D match, TRBD1 (5 bases). The CDR3 is 14 residues long. CDR1 and CDR2 from the germline V gene are MNHNY and SVGAGI (reference sequence). With 4 bases removed from V and 4 bases from J, the gap between germline ends came to 13 bases. The CDR3 DNA reads as TGTGCCAGCAGTTCCCCGGGGGGGACCTATGGCTACACCTTC. Protein sequence: CASSSPGGTYGYTF.

The chain recombines TRBV18 with TRBJ1-1; unclear D gene. CDR3 size: 13 residues. The germline V gene encodes CDR1 KGHSH and CDR2 LQKENI. The V and J ends lost 3 bases and 5 bases respectively, with 10 bases between them. CDR3 nucleotide sequence: TGTGCCAGCTCACCTACGGGGTGGACTGAAGCTTTCTTT. Its protein is CASSPTGWTEAFF.

The V and J genes are TRBV9 and TRBJ2-5; 8 bases match TRBD2. J lost 5 bases, V lost 0 bases, and 6 bases had no gene match. The length of the CDR3 is 15 residues. Germline loops: CDR1 SGDLS, CDR2 YYNGEE. CDR3 protein: CASSVANGRGETQYF. CDR3 bases: TGTGCCAGCAGCGTAGCCAACGGGAGGGGCGAGACCCAGTACTTC.

This sequence joins TRBV5-1 and TRBJ2-3, with 7 positions matching TRBD2. CDR1 is SGHRS, CDR2 YFSETQ, per germline. The CDR3 has 13 amino acids. V was pared by 0 bases and J by 9 bases, with 4 bases of the junction left unmatched. The chain's CDR3 is CASSLGLGGTQYF. The DNA for the CDR3 is TGCGCCAGCAGCTTGGGCCTGGGGGGGACGCAGTATTTT.

The table lists this clone with a count of one. V is TRBV5-1 and J is TRBJ2-5; D is perhaps TRBD1 (7 bases). This CDR3 is built from 13 residues. Germline values: CDR1 SGHRS, CDR2 YFSETQ. V was trimmed by 4 bases and J by 4 bases, leaving 11 bases between them. The CDR3 spells CASSPGGIETQYF. CDR3 coding DNA: TGCGCCAGCAGCCCAGGGGGGATAGAGACCCAGTACTTC.